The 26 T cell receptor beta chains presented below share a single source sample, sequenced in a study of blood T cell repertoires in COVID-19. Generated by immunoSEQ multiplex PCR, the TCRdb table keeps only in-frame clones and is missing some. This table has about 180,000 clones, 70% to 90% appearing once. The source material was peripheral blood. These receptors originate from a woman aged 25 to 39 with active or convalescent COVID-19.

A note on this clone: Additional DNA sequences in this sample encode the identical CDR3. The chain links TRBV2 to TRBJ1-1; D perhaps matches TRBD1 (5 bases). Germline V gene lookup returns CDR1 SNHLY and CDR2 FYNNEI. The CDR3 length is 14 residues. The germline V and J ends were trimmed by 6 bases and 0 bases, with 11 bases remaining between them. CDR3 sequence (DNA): TGTGCCAGCAGCCCGACAGTAATGAACACTGAAGCTTTCTTT. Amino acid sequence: CASSPTVMNTEAFF.

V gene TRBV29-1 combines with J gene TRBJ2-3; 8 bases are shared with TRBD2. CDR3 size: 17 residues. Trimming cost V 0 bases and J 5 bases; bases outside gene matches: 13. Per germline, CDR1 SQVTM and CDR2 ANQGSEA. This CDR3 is CSVEDQVASGPKDTQYF. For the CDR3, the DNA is TGCAGCGTTGAAGATCAGGTGGCTAGCGGGCCGAAAGATACGCAGTATTTT.

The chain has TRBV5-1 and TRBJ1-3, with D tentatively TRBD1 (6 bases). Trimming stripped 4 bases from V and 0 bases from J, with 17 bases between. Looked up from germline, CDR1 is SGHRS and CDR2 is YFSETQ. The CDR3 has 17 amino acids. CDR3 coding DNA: TGCGCCAGCAGCCCCGGACAGAACCGTCCCTCTGGAAACACCATATATTTT. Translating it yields CASSPGQNRPSGNTIYF.

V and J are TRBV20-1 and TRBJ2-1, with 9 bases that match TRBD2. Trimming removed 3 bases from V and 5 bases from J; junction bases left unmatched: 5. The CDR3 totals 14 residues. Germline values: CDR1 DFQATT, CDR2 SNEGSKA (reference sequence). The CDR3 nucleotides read TGCAGTGCTAGTAGCGGGGGAGTACACAATGAGCAGTTCTTC. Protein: CSASSGGVHNEQFF.

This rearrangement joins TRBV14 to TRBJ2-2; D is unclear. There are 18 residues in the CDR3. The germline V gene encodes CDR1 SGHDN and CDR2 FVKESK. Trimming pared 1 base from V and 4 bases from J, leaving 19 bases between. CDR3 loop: CASSQVFVAQVGTGELFF. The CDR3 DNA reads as TGTGCCAGCAGCCAAGTCTTCGTGGCGCAGGTTGGCACCGGGGAGCTGTTTTTT.

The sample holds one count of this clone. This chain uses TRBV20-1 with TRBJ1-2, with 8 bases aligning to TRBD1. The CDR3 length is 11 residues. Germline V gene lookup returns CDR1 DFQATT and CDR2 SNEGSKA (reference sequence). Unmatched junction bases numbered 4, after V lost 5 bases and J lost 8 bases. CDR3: CSASGTGGYTF. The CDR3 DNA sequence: TGCAGTGCTTCCGGGACAGGAGGCTACACCTTC.

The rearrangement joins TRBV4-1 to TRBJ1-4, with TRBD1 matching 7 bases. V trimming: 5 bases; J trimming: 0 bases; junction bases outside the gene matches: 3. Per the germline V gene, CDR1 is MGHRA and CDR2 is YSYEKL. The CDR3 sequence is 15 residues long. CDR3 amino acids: CASSGDSATNEKLFF. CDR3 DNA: TGCGCCAGCAGCGGGGACAGCGCAACTAATGAAAAACTGTTTTTT.

The CDR3 region has the DNA TGTGCCAGCAGCTTAGAGGGGTCTACAGATACGCAGTATTTT. Protein product: CASSLEGSTDTQYF. The chain links TRBV7-2 to TRBJ2-3; D is possibly TRBD1 (5 bases). The germline V gene has CDR1 SGHTA and CDR2 FQGNSA. Trimming removed 1 base from V and 3 bases from J, with 8 bases in between. The CDR3 covers 14 residues.

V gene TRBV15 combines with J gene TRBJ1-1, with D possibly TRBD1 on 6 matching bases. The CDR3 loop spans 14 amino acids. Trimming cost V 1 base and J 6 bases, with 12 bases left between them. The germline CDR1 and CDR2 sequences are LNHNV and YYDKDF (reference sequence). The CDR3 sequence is CATSRGQETSEAFF. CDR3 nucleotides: TGTGCCACCAGCAGAGGACAGGAAACTTCTGAAGCTTTCTTT.

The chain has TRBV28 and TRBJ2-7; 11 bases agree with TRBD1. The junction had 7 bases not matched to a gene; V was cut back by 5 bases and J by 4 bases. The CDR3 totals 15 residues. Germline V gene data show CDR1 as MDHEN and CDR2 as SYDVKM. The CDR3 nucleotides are TGTGCCAGCAGTGCCGGTGGGACAGGGGGTTACGAGCAGTACTTC. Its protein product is CASSAGGTGGYEQYF.

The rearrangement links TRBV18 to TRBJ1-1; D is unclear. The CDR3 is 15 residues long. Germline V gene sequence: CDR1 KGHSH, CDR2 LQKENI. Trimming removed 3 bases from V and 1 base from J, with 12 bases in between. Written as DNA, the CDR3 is TGTGCCAGCTCACCGGTGGAGATTGGGAACACTGAAGCTTTCTTT. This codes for CASSPVEIGNTEAFF.

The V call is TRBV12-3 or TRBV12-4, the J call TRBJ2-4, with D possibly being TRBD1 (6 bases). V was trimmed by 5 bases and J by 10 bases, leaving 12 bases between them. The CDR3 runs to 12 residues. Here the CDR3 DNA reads TGTGCCAGCAGTCCATACCAGGGGATTCAGTACTTC. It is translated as CASSPYQGIQYF.

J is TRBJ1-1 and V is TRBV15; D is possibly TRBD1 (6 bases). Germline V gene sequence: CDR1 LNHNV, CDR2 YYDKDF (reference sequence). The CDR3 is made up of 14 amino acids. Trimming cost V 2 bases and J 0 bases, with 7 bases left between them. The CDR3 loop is CATSRTGLNTEAFF. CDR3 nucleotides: TGTGCCACCAGCAGAACAGGGTTGAACACTGAAGCTTTCTTT.

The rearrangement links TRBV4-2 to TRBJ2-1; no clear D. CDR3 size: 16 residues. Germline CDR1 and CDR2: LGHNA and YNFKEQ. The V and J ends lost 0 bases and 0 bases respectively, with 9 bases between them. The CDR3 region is CASSQDTKSSYNEQFF. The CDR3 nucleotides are TGTGCCAGCAGCCAAGATACTAAGAGCTCCTACAATGAGCAGTTCTTC.

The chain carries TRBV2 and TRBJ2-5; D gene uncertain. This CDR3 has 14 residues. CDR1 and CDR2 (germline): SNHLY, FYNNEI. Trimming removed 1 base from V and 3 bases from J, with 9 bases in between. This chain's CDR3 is CASSEGLQKETQYF. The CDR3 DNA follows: TGTGCCAGCAGTGAAGGTTTACAGAAAGAGACCCAGTACTTC.

The CDR3: CASSIGGTEKLFF. The CDR3 DNA reads TGTGCCAGTAGTATTGGAGGCACCGAAAAACTGTTTTTT. The genes are TRBV19 and TRBJ1-4, with no clear D. Trimming pared 3 bases from V and 8 bases from J, leaving 10 bases between. Germline CDR1 and CDR2: LNHDA and SQIVND (reference sequence). The CDR3 consists of 13 residues.

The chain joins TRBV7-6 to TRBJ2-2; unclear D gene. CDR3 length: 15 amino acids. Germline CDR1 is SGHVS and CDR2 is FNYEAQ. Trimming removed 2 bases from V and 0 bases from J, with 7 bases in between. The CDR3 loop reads CASSLTLANTGELFF. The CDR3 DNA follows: TGTGCCAGCAGCTTAACTTTAGCGAACACCGGGGAGCTGTTTTTT.

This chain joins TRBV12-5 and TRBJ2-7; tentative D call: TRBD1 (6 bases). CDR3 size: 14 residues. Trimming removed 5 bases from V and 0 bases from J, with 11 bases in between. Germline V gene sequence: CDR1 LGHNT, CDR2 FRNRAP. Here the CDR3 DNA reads TGTGCTAGTGGTCCCTGGACAGTCTCCTACGAGCAGTACTTC. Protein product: CASGPWTVSYEQYF.

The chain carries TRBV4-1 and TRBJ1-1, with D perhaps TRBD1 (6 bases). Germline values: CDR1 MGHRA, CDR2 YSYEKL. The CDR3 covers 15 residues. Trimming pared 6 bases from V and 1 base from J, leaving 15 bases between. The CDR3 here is CASRGIKDRNTEAFF. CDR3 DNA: TGCGCCAGCAGGGGGATAAAGGACAGGAACACTGAAGCTTTCTTT.

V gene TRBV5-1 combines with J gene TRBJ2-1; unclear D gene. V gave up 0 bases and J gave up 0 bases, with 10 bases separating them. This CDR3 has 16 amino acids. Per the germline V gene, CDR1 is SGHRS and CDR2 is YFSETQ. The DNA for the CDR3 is TGCGCCAGCAGCTTGGGAGGTCGGAGCTCCTACAATGAGCAGTTCTTC. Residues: CASSLGGRSSYNEQFF.

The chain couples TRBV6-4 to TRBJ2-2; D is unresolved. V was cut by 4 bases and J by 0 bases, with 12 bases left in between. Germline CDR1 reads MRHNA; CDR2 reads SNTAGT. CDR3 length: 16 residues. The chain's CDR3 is CASSASRSANTGELFF. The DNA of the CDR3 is TGTGCCAGCAGTGCATCCAGGTCGGCGAACACCGGGGAGCTGTTTTTT.

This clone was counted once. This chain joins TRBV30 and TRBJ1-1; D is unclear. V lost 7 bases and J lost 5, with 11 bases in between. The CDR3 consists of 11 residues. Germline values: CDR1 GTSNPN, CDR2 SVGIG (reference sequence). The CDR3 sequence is CASRSRTEAFF. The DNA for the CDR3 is TGTGCCTCTCGCTCTCGGACTGAAGCTTTCTTT.

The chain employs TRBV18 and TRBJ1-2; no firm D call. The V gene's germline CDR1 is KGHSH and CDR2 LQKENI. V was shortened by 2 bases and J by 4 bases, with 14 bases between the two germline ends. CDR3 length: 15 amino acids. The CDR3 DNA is TGTGCCAGCTCACCAGGCCAGGTGATAACCTATGGCTACACCTTC. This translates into CASSPGQVITYGYTF.

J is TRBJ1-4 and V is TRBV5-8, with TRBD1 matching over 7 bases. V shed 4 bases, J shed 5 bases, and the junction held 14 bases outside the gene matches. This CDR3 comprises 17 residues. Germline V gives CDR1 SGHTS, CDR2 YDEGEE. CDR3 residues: CASSHRDSPGENEKLFF. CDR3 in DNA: TGTGCCAGCAGCCACAGGGACAGTCCGGGGGAAAATGAAAAACTGTTTTTT.

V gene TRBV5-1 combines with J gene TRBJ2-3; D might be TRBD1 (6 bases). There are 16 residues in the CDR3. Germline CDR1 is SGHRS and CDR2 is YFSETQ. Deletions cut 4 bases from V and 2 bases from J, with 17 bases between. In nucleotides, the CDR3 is TGCGCCAGCAGCCTTAGACAGGCAGGATCCACAGATACGCAGTATTTT. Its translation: CASSLRQAGSTDTQYF.

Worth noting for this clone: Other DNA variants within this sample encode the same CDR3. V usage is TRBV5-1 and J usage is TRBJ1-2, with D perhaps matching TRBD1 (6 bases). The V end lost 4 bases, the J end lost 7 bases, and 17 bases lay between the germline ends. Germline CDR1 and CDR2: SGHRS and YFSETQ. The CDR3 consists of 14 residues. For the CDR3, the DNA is TGCGCCAGCAGCCTCGGAGGGGGGGACGGTGGCTACACCTTC. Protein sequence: CASSLGGGDGGYTF.